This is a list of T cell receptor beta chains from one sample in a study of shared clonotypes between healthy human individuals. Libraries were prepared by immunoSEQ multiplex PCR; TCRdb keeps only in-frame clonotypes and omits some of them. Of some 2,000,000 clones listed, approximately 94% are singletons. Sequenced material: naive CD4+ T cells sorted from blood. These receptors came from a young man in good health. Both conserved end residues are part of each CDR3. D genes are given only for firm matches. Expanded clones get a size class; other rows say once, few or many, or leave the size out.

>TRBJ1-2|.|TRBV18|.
CASSRAGIKDGYTF
TGTGCCAGCTCACGGGCAGGTATAAAGGATGGCTACACCTTC
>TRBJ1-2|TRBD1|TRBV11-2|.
CASTSTGSRYGYTF
TGTGCCAGCACCTCGACAGGGTCTCGGTATGGCTACACCTTC
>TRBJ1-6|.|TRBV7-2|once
CASSFYPGVGYNSPLHF
TGTGCCAGCAGCTTTTATCCGGGTGTGGGGTATAATTCACCCCTCCACTTT
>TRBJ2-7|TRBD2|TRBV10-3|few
CAIGRTSGIGGEQYF
TGTGCCATCGGGCGGACTAGCGGGATAGGTGGCGAGCAGTACTTC
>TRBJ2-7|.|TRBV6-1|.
CASSEKSFGSRGDLHEQYF
TGTGCCAGCAGTGAAAAATCCTTTGGCTCGAGGGGGGATCTTCACGAGCAGTACTTC
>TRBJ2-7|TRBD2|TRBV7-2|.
CASSLDLAGGPGEQYF
TGTGCCAGCAGCTTAGATCTAGCGGGAGGGCCGGGTGAGCAGTACTTC
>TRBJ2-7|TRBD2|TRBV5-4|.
CASSLGPGLAGVTYEQYF
TGTGCCAGCAGCTTGGGGCCGGGACTAGCGGGAGTCACCTACGAGCAGTACTTC
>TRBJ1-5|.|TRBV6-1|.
CASSDRGYSNQPQHF
TGTGCCAGCAGTGACAGGGGTTATAGCAATCAGCCCCAGCATTTT
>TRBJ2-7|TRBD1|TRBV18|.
CASSPVGQSYEQYF
TGTGCCAGCTCACCCGTGGGACAGAGCTACGAGCAGTACTTC
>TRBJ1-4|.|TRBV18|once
CASSDPSLSMSEKLFF
TGTGCCAGCTCCGACCCCTCTCTCAGCATGAGTGAAAAACTGTTTTTT
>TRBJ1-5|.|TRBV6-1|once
CASSETPSNQPQHF
TGTGCCAGCAGTGAAACCCCAAGCAATCAGCCCCAGCATTTT
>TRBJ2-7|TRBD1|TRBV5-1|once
CASSPGTGAQQYF
TGCGCCAGCAGCCCCGGGACAGGGGCCCAGCAGTACTTC
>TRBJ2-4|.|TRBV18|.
CASSPTEKNIQYF
TGTGCCAGCTCACCGACAGAGAAAAACATTCAGTACTTC